This T cell receptor beta chain was identified in a study of blood T cell repertoires in COVID-19. Profiling relied on immunoSEQ multiplex PCR, and the TCRdb table lists in-frame clones only, not all of them. The table has some 180,000 clones, around 79% seen once. J gave up 6 bases and V 7 bases, and 16 bases lay outside the gene matches. Germline V gene lookup returns CDR1 MDHEN and CDR2 SYDVKM. The CDR3 spans 16 residues. This clone has just a few counts. The chain recombines TRBV28 with TRBJ2-7, with 9 positions matching TRBD1. This sequence was found in a man between 45 and 60 years old who had recovered from COVID-19. Source material: peripheral blood. CDR3 protein: CASTPSSGTGLSEQYF. CDR3 nucleotides: TGTGCCAGCACCCCCTCGTCCGGGACAGGGTTATCCGAGCAGTACTTC.